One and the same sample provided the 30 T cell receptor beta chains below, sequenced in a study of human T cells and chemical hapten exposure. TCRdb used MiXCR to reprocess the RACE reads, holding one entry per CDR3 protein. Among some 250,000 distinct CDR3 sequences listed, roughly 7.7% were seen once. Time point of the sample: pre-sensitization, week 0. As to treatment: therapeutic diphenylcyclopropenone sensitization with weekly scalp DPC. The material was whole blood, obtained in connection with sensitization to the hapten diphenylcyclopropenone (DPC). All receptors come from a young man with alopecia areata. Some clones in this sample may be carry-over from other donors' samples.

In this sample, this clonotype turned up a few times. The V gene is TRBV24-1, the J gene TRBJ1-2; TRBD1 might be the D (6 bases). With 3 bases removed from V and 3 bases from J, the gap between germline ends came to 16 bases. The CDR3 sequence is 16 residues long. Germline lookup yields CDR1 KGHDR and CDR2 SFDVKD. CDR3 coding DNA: TGTGCCACCAGTGATCCCAAGATGGGGGCGGACTATGGCTACACCTTC. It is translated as CATSDPKMGADYGYTF.

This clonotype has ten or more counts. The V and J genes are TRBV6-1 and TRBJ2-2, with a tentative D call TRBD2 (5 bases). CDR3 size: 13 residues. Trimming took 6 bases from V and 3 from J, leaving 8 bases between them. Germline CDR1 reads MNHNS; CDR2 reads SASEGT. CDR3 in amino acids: CASRLRDTGELFF. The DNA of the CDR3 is TGTGCCAGCAGATTGAGGGACACCGGGGAGCTGTTTTTT.

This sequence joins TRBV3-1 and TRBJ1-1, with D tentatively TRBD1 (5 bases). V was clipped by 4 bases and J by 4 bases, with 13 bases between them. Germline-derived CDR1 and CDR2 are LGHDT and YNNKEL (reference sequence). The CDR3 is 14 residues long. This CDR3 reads CASSPTGTVTEAFF. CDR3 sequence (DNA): TGTGCCAGCAGCCCAACTGGGACGGTCACTGAAGCTTTCTTT. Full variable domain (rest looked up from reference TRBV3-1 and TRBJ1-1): DTAVSQTPKYLVTQMGNDKSIKCEQNLGHDTMYWYKQDSKKFLKIMFSYNNKELIINETVPNRFSPKSPDKAHLNLHINSLELGDSAVYFCASSPTGTVTEAFFGQGTRLTVV.

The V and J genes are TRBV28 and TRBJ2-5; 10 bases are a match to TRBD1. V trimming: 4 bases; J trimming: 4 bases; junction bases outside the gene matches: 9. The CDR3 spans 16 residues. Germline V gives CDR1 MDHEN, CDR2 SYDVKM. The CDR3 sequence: CASSWDRGNIRETQYF. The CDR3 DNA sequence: TGTGCCAGCAGTTGGGACAGGGGAAATATCAGAGAGACCCAGTACTTC.

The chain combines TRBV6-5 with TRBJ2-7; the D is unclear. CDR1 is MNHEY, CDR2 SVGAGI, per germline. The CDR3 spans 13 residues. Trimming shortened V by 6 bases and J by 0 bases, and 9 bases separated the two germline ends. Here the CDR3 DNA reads TGTGCCAGCAGCTTACAGAGCTCCTACGAGCAGTACTTC. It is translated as CASSLQSSYEQYF.

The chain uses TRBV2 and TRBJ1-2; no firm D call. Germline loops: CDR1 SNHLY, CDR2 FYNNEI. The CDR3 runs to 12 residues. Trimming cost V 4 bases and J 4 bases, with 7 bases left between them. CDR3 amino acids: CASSGRTYGYTF. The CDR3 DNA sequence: TGTGCCAGCAGTGGCAGGACCTATGGCTACACCTTC.

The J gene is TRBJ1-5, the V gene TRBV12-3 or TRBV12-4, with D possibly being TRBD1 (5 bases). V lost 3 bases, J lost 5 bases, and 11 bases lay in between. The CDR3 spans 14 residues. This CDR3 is CASSFGGWDQPQHF. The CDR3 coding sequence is TGTGCCAGCAGTTTCGGGGGTTGGGATCAGCCCCAGCATTTT.

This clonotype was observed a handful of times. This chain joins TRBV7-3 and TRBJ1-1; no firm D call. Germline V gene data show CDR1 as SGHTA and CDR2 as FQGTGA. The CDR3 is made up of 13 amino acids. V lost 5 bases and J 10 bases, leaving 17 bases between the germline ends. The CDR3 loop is CASSPGAAPGAFF. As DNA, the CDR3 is TGTGCCAGCAGCCCCGGTGCGGCCCCGGGAGCTTTCTTT.

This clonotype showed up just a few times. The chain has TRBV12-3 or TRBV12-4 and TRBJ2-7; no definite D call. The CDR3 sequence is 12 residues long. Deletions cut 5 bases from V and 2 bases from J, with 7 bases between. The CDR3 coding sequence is TGTGCCAGCAGTGCGACCCCCTACGAGCAGTACGTC. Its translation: CASSATPYEQYV.

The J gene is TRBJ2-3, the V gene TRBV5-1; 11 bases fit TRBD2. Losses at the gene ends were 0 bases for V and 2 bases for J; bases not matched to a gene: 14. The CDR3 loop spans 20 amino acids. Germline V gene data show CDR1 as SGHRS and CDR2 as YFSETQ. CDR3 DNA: TGCGCCAGCAGCTTGGCGCCTAGCGGGGGGCTTACGCCGCTCACAGATACGCAGTATTTT. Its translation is CASSLAPSGGLTPLTDTQYF.

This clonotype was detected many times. The CDR3 coding sequence is TGTGCCAGCAGCTTTCTCGGGCAGGGTGATGAAGCTTTCTTT. Its translation is CASSFLGQGDEAFF. The gene calls are TRBV7-9 and TRBJ1-1; the D gene is possibly TRBD1 (5 bases). The CDR3 is 14 residues long. CDR1 is SEHNR, CDR2 FQNEAQ, per germline (reference sequence). The V and J ends lost 3 bases and 7 bases respectively, with 15 bases between them.

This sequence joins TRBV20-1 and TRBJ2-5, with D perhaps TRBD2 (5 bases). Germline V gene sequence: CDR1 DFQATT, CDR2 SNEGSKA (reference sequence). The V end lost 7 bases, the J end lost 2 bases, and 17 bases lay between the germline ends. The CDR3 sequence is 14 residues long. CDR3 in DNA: TGCAGTGTACCCCCCCCCGGGGAGCAAGAGACCCAGTACTTC. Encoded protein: CSVPPPGEQETQYF.

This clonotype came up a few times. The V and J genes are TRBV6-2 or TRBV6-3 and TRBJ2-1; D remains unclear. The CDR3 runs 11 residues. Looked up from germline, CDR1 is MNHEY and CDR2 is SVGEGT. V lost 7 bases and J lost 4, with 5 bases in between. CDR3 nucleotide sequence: TGTGCCAGCAATGAGTACAATGAGCAGTTCTTC. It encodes CASNEYNEQFF.

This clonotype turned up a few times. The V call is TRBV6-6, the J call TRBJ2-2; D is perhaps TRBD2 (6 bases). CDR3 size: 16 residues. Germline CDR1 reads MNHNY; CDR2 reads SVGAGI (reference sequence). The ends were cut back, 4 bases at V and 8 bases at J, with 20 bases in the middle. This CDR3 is CASSWLSGTPPGELFF. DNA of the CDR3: TGTGCCAGCAGTTGGTTATCCGGGACTCCCCCAGGGGAGCTGTTTTTT.

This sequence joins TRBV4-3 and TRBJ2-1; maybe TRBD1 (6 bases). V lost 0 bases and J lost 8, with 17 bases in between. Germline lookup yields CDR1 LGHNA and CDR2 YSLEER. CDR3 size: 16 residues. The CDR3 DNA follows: TGCGCCAGCAGCCAAGATGGAAAGGGGGATTGGGATGAGCAGTTCTTC. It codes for CASSQDGKGDWDEQFF.

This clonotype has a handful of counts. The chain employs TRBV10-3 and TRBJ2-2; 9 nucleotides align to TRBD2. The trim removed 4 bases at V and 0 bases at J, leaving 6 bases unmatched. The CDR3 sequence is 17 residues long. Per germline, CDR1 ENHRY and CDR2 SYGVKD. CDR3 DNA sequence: TGTGCCATCAGTGCTCTAGCGGGGACATCGAACACCGGGGAGCTGTTTTTT. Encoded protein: CAISALAGTSNTGELFF.

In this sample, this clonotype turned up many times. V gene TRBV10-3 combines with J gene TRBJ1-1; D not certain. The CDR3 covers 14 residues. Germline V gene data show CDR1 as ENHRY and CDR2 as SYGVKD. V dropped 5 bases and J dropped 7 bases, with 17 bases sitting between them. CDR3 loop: CAISSVLVIVEAFF. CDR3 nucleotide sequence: TGTGCCATCAGTTCAGTTCTGGTTATTGTTGAAGCTTTCTTT.

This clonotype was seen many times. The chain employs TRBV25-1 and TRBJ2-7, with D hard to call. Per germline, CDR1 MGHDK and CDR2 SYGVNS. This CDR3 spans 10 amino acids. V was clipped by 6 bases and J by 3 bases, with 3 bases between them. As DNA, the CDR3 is TGTGCCAGCAGGCTCTACGAGCAGTACTTC. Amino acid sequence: CASRLYEQYF.

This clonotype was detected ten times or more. CDR3 DNA sequence: TGTGCCAGCAGACCTTCAGCTAACTATGGCTACACCTTC. This encodes CASRPSANYGYTF. The V call is TRBV12-3 or TRBV12-4, the J call TRBJ1-2; D is ambiguous. The length of the CDR3 is 13 residues. V shed 6 bases and J shed 0 bases, with 8 bases lying between them.

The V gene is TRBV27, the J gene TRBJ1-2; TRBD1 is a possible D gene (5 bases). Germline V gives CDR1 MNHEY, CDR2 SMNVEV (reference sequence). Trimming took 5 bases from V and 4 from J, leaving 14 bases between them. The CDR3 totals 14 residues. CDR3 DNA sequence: TGTGCCAGCAGTCCCCACGGGGGTCCCTATGGCTACACCTTC. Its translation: CASSPHGGPYGYTF.

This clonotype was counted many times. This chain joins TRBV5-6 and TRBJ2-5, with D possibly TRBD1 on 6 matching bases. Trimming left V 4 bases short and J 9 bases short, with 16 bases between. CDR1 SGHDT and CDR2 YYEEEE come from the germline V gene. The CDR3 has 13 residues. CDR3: CASSNGQSWAQYF. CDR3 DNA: TGTGCCAGCAGCAATGGACAGAGTTGGGCCCAGTACTTC.

The CDR3 DNA reads as TGTGCCAGCAGTCTGAGGGACACGCAGTTCTTC. Translating it yields CASSLRDTQFF. The rearrangement links TRBV12-3 or TRBV12-4 to TRBJ2-1, with a weak D call TRBD1 (6 bases). The CDR3 sequence is 11 residues long. V gave up 5 bases and J gave up 12 bases, with 11 bases separating them.

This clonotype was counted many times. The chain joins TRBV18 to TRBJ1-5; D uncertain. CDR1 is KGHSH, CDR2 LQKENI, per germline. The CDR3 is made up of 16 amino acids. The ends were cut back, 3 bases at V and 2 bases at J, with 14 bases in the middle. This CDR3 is CASSPLGPVGNQPQHF. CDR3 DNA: TGTGCCAGCTCACCTTTGGGCCCGGTAGGCAATCAGCCCCAGCATTTT.

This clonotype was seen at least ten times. CDR3 residues: CASSPNAGTVSNQPQHF. The CDR3 DNA follows: TGCGCCAGCAGCCCAAACGCCGGGACAGTTAGCAATCAGCCCCAGCATTTT. V and J are TRBV4-1 and TRBJ1-5; 7 nucleotides align to TRBD1. CDR1 is MGHRA, CDR2 YSYEKL, per germline. V trimming: 4 bases; J trimming: 0 bases; junction bases outside the gene matches: 9. The CDR3 is 17 amino acids.

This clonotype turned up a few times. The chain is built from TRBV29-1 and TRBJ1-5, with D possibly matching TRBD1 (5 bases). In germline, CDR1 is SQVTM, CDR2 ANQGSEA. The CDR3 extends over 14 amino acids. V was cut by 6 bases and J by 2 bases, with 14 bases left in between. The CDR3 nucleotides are TGCAGCGTAACAGGCTTAAAGCGCAATCAGCCCCAGCATTTT. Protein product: CSVTGLKRNQPQHF.

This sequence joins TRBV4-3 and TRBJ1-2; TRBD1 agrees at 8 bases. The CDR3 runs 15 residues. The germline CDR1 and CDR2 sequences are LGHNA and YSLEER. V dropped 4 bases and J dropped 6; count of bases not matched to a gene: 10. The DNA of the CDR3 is TGCGCCAGCAGCCCCTTCCAGGACAGGGCGGATGGCTACACCTTC. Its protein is CASSPFQDRADGYTF.

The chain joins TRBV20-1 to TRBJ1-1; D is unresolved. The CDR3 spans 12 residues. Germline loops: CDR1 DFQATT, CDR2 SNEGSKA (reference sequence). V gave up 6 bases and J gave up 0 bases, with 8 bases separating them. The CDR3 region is CSAAGVNTEAFF. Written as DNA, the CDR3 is TGCAGTGCCGCCGGAGTGAACACTGAAGCTTTCTTT.

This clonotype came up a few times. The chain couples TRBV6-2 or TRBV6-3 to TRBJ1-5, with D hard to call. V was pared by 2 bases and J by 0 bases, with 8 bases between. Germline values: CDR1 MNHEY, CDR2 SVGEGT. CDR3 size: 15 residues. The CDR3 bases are TGTGCCAGCAGTTACCCGGAAGATAGCAATCAGCCCCAGCATTTT. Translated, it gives CASSYPEDSNQPQHF.

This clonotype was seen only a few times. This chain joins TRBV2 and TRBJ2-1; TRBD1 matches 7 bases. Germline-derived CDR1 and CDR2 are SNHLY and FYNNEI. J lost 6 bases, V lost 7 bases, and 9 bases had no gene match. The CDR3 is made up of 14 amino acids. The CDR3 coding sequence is TGTGCCAGCATGGGTACAGGGGATCGCAATGAGCAGTTCTTC. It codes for CASMGTGDRNEQFF.

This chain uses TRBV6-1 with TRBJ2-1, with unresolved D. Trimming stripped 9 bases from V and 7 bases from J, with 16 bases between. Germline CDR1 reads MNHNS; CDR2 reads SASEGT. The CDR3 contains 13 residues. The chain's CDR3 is CASFRTGENEQFF. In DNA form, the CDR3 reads TGTGCCAGTTTCAGGACGGGTGAAAATGAGCAGTTCTTC.